A single sample is the source of the 9 T cell receptor beta chains below, sequenced in a study of blood T cell repertoires in COVID-19. TCRdb's copy holds only in-frame clones and misses some; the assay was immunoSEQ multiplex PCR. Of approximately 320,000 clones in the sample, roughly 86% were seen once. The sample consisted of PBMCs or T cells enriched from blood (not recorded which). Receptors originate from a woman aged 18-29 years who had recovered from COVID-19.

This clone appeared once. The V gene is TRBV6-5, the J gene TRBJ2-1, with D possibly TRBD1 on 5 matching bases. The CDR3 is 13 residues long. Per germline, CDR1 MNHEY and CDR2 SVGAGI. V was clipped by 2 bases and J by 12 bases, with 14 bases between them. The chain's CDR3 is CASSYPGRTRQFF. As DNA, the CDR3 is TGTGCCAGCAGTTACCCCGGCCGGACAAGGCAGTTCTTC.

The rearrangement joins TRBV15 to TRBJ2-1; 8 bases map to TRBD2. Unmatched junction bases numbered 8, after V lost 1 base and J lost 0 bases. The CDR3 extends over 18 amino acids. Per the germline V gene, CDR1 is LNHNV and CDR2 is YYDKDF (reference sequence). The chain's CDR3 is CATSRGAGASSSYNEQFF. CDR3 sequence (DNA): TGTGCCACCAGCAGAGGAGCGGGGGCCTCTAGCTCCTACAATGAGCAGTTCTTC.

V usage is TRBV19 and J usage is TRBJ1-2; maybe TRBD1 (6 bases). CDR3 length equals 18 residues. Germline V CDR1 and CDR2: LNHDA, SQIVND (reference sequence). V lost 0 bases to trimming and J lost 6 bases, with 23 bases between them. This chain's CDR3 is CASSIDEAQGLSRDGYTF. The CDR3 DNA reads as TGTGCCAGTAGTATAGACGAAGCACAGGGACTAAGTAGAGATGGCTACACCTTC. The full variable domain, with the rest looked up from reference TRBV19 and TRBJ1-2, is DGGITQSPKYLFRKEGQNVTLSCEQNLNHDAMYWYRQDPGQGLRLIYYSQIVNDFQKGDIAEGYSVSREKKESFPLTVTSAQKNPTAFYLCASSIDEAQGLSRDGYTFGSGTRLTVV.

The chain carries TRBV4-2 and TRBJ2-2; D is possibly TRBD2 (6 bases). CDR1 is LGHNA and CDR2 is YNFKEQ in the germline V gene. V gave up 0 bases and J gave up 5 bases, with 13 bases separating them. This CDR3 spans 16 amino acids. The CDR3 sequence: CASSQDGARGTGELFF. CDR3 nucleotide sequence: TGTGCCAGCAGCCAAGACGGAGCTCGGGGGACCGGGGAGCTGTTTTTT.

The sample holds many counts of this clone. The J gene is TRBJ1-4, the V gene TRBV2, with 8 bases matching TRBD1. The germline V gene has CDR1 SNHLY and CDR2 FYNNEI. The trim removed 3 bases at V and 4 bases at J, leaving 7 bases unmatched. CDR3 size: 16 residues. The CDR3 sequence is CASSDFRGHDNEKLFF. In DNA, the CDR3 is TGTGCCAGCAGTGATTTCAGGGGGCATGATAATGAAAAACTGTTTTTT. Combining the CDR3 with reference TRBV2 and TRBJ1-4 gives the whole variable domain EPEVTQTPSHQVTQMGQEVILRCVPISNHLYFYWYRQILGQKVEFLVSFYNNEISEKSEIFDDQFSVERPDGSNFTLKIRSTKLEDSAMYFCASSDFRGHDNEKLFFGSGTQLSVL.

The V call is TRBV5-1, the J call TRBJ2-6, with 8 bases matching TRBD1. V gave up 0 bases and J gave up 1 base; unmatched junction bases: 15. The CDR3 sequence is 21 residues long. Germline CDR1 SGHRS, CDR2 YFSETQ. In DNA, the CDR3 is TGCGCCAGCAGCTTGGCCGGACAGGGTTCTTCCCTACATTCTGGGGCCAACGTCCTGACTTTC. Translated: CASSLAGQGSSLHSGANVLTF.

The J gene is TRBJ1-1, the V gene TRBV11-3; no clear D. Germline CDR1 is SGHNT and CDR2 is YENEEA. The length of the CDR3 is 13 residues. Trimming took off 5 bases at V and 4 bases at J, with 11 bases between the two ends. This CDR3 is CASSRGRGTEAFF. CDR3 nucleotide sequence: TGTGCCAGCAGCCGAGGCCGGGGCACTGAAGCTTTCTTT.

This sequence joins TRBV5-6 and TRBJ2-1; 8 nucleotides match TRBD2. Germline lookup yields CDR1 SGHDT and CDR2 YYEEEE. Trimming removed 1 base from V and 9 bases from J; junction bases left unmatched: 3. The CDR3 is 13 amino acids. The CDR3 DNA reads as TGTGCCAGCAGCTTGAACCTAGCGGGTGAGCAGTTCTTC. This encodes CASSLNLAGEQFF.

The chain is built from TRBV19 and TRBJ1-2; TRBD1 agrees at 9 bases. V trimming: 5 bases; J trimming: 4 bases; junction bases outside the gene matches: 8. Germline values: CDR1 LNHDA, CDR2 SQIVND (reference sequence). The CDR3 is 15 residues long. CDR3: CASSRTGEGVYGYTF. The CDR3 region has the DNA TGTGCCAGTAGTCGGACAGGGGAAGGTGTCTATGGCTACACCTTC.